The 10 T cell receptor beta chains given below trace back to one sample, sequenced in a study of shared clonotypes between healthy human individuals. Assay: immunoSEQ multiplex PCR; the TCRdb copy retains only in-frame clones and omits some. The sample includes fewer than 3 million clones, less than 95% of them seen just once. Sample: naive CD4+ T cells from PBMCs. Described subset: CD45RA+ positively selected. The receptors derive from a man between 18 and 35 years old in good health. Some clones in this sample may be carry-over from other donors' samples.

The CDR3 DNA is TGCAGCGGGCGTGTACAGGGAGTGGACACTGAAGCTTTCTTT. Its protein is CSGRVQGVDTEAFF. The chain has TRBV29-1 and TRBJ1-1; D may be TRBD1 (6 bases). The V end was cut by 7 bases, the J end by 3 bases, with 18 bases between. The CDR3 has 14 residues. Germline V gene sequence: CDR1 SQVTM, CDR2 ANQGSEA.

CDR3 DNA: TGCGCCAGCAGCTTGGCAGGGGGCGCCTCGCCCACAGCTGGCAGCTCCTACAATGAGCAGTTCTTC. This translates into CASSLAGGASPTAGSSYNEQFF. The chain uses TRBV5-1 and TRBJ2-1; 8 nucleotides line up with TRBD1. Germline trimming cut 0 bases from V and 0 bases from J; bases unmatched to any gene: 20. This CDR3 has 22 amino acids. Germline-derived CDR1 and CDR2 are SGHRS and YFSETQ.

The V gene is TRBV18, the J gene TRBJ2-3; 8 bases agree with TRBD2. There are 16 residues in the CDR3. Germline values: CDR1 KGHSH, CDR2 LQKENI. V lost 3 bases and J lost 4; bases outside the gene matches: 9. CDR3 amino acids: CASSPPEREQSDTQYF. In DNA form, the CDR3 reads TGTGCCAGCTCACCTCCCGAGCGGGAGCAATCAGATACGCAGTATTTT.

This clone was recorded a few times. The genes are TRBV2 and TRBJ1-1, with a tentative D call TRBD1 (6 bases). This CDR3 is 14 amino acids long. Trimming removed 6 bases at V and 4 bases at J, with 15 bases between. The germline V gene encodes CDR1 SNHLY and CDR2 FYNNEI. The CDR3 nucleotides read TGTGCCAGCAGCCTGGGGCAGGGGATCACTGAAGCTTTCTTT. Protein: CASSLGQGITEAFF.

The J gene is TRBJ1-1, the V gene TRBV7-3; D unclear. The V and J ends lost 3 bases and 1 base respectively, with 6 bases between them. CDR1 is SGHTA, CDR2 FQGTGA, per germline. The CDR3 runs to 13 residues. The DNA for the CDR3 is TGTGCCAGCAGCTTCGATTCGAACACTGAAGCTTTCTTT. Amino acid sequence: CASSFDSNTEAFF.

As to this clone: The same CDR3 arises from other DNA sequences in this sample as well. The V call is TRBV18, the J call TRBJ2-7, with 7 nucleotides matching TRBD2. Per the germline V gene, CDR1 is KGHSH and CDR2 is LQKENI. The length of the CDR3 is 15 residues. The V segment lost 0 bases and the J segment 1 base; nucleotides outside the gene matches: 3. The CDR3 DNA sequence: TGTGCCAGCTCACCACCCTCGGGGGGTTCCTACGAGCAGTACTTC. It encodes CASSPPSGGSYEQYF.

This rearrangement joins TRBV4-1 to TRBJ2-7; TRBD2 aligns across 10 bases. Trimming took 5 bases from V and 0 from J; bases not matched to a gene: 7. The CDR3 contains 16 residues. Germline V CDR1 and CDR2: MGHRA, YSYEKL. Here the CDR3 reads CASSFLAGVGSYEQYF. For the CDR3, the DNA is TGCGCCAGCAGCTTTCTAGCGGGAGTGGGCTCCTACGAGCAGTACTTC.

The chain joins TRBV5-1 to TRBJ1-3; D uncertain. The germline gives CDR1 SGHRS, CDR2 YFSETQ. The V end was cut by 4 bases, the J end by 0 bases, with 14 bases between. The CDR3 totals 16 residues. For the CDR3, the DNA is TGCGCCAGCAGCGAGTCGGCCGGGAGCTCTGGAAACACCATATATTTT. Its protein is CASSESAGSSGNTIYF.

The chain has TRBV28 and TRBJ2-1; D remains ambiguous. The CDR3 runs 11 residues. Germline V lookup: CDR1 MDHEN, CDR2 SYDVKM. Trimming pared 5 bases from V and 13 bases from J, leaving 12 bases between. The DNA of the CDR3 is TGTGCCAGCAGTCACCTATCTCTTCAGTTCTTC. Encoded protein: CASSHLSLQFF.

J is TRBJ2-3 and V is TRBV6-1; D gene unclear. Germline assignment: CDR1 MNHNS and CDR2 SASEGT. V was shortened by 2 bases and J by 10 bases, with 19 bases between the two germline ends. The CDR3 runs to 15 residues. CDR3 DNA sequence: TGTGCCAGCAGTGAACTAATTCTGACTGGCGGTCCGCAGTATTTT. It encodes CASSELILTGGPQYF.